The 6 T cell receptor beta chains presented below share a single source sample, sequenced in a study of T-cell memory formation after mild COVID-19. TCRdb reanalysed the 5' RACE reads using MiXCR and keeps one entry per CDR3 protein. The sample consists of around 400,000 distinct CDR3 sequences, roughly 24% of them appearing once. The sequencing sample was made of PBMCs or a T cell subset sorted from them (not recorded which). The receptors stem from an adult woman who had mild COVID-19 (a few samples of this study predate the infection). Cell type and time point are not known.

For the CDR3, the DNA is TGTGCCAGCGGTCCGGGACAGGGGTCGTCCGAGCAGTACTTC. It encodes CASGPGQGSSEQYF. The chain employs TRBV6-5 and TRBJ2-7; 10 nucleotides match TRBD1. The CDR3 contains 14 residues. Germline assignment: CDR1 MNHEY and CDR2 SVGAGI. Unmatched junction bases numbered 10, after V lost 8 bases and J lost 6 bases.

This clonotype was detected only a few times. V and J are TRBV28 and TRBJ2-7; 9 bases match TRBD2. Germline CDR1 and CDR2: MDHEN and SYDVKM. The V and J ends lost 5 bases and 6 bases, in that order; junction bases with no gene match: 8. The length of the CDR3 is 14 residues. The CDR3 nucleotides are TGTGCCAGCAGTACCCCGGGACTAGCTTCCGAGCAGTACTTC. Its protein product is CASSTPGLASEQYF. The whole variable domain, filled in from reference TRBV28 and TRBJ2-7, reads DVKVTQSSRYLVKRTGEKVFLECVQDMDHENMFWYRQDPGLGLRLIYFSYDVKMKEKGDIPEGYSVSREKKERFSLILESASTNQTSMYLCASSTPGLASEQYFGPGTRLTVT.

CDR3 nucleotides: TGTGCCAGCTCACCCACCCTCACGGGAAGCTACGAGCAGTACTTC. Residues: CASSPTLTGSYEQYF. The chain joins TRBV18 to TRBJ2-7; weak D call: TRBD2 (5 bases). Germline V gene lookup returns CDR1 KGHSH and CDR2 LQKENI. V lost 3 bases, J lost 3 bases, and 15 bases lay in between. The CDR3 extends over 15 amino acids.

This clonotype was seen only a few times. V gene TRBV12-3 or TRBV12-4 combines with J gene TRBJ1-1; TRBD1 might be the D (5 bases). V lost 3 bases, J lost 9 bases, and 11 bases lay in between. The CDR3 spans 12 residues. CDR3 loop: CASSFARVQAFF. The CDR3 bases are TGTGCCAGCAGTTTTGCCAGGGTGCAAGCTTTCTTT.

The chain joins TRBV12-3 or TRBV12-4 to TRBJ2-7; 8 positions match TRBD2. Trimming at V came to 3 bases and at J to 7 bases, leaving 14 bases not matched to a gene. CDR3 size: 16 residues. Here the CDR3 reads CASSFPSGGRTGEQYF. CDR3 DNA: TGTGCCAGCAGTTTTCCCTCGGGCGGGAGGACGGGGGAGCAGTACTTC.

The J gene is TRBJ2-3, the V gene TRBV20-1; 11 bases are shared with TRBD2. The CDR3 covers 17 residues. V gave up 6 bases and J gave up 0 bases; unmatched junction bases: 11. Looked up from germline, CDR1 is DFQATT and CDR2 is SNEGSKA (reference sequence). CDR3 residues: CSAPTSGVVPSTDTQYF. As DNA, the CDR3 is TGCAGTGCCCCGACTAGCGGGGTGGTTCCTAGCACAGATACGCAGTATTTT.